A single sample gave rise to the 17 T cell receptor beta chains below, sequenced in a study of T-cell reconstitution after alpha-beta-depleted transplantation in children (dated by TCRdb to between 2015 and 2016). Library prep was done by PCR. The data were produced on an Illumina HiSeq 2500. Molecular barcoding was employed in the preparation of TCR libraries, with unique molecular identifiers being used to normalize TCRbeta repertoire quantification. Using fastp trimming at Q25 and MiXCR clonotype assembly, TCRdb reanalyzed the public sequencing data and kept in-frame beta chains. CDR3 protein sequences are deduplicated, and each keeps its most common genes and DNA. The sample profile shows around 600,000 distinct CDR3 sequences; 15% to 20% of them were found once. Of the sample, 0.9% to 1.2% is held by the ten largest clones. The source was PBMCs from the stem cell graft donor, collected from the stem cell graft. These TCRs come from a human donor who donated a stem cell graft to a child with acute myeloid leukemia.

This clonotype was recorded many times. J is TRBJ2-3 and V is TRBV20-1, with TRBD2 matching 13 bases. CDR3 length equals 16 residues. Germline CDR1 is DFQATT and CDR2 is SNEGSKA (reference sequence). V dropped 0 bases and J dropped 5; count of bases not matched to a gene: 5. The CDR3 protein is CSARDLGLAGKDTQYF. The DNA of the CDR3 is TGCAGTGCTAGAGATTTGGGACTAGCGGGGAAAGATACGCAGTATTTT.

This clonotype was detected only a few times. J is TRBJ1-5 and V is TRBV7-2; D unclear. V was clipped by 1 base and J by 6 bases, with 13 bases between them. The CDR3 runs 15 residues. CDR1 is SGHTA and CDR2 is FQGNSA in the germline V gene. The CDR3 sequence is CASSLGVLQTQPQHF. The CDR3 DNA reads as TGTGCCAGCAGCTTAGGTGTCCTCCAGACTCAGCCCCAGCATTTT.

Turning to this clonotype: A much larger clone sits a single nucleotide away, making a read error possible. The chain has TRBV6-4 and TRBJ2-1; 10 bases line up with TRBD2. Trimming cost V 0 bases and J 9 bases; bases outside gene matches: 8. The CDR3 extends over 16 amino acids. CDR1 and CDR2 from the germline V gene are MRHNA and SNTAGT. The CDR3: CASSDSALAGHVEQFF. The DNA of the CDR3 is TGTGCCAGCAGTGACTCGGCACTAGCGGGGCACGTTGAGCAGTTCTTC.

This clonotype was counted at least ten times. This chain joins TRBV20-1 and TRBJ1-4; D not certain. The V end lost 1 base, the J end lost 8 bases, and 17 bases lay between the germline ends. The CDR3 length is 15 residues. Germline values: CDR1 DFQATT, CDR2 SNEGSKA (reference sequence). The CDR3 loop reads CSARAETNKGEKLFF. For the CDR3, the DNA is TGCAGTGCTAGAGCAGAGACGAACAAGGGCGAAAAACTGTTTTTT.

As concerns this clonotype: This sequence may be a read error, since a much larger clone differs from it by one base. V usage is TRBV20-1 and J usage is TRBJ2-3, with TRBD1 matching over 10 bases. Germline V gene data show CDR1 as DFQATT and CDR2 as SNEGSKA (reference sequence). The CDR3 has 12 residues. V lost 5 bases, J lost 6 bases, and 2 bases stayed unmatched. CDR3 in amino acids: CSAADRGDTQYF. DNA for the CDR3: TGCAGTGCTGCGGACAGGGGGGATACGCAGTATTTT.

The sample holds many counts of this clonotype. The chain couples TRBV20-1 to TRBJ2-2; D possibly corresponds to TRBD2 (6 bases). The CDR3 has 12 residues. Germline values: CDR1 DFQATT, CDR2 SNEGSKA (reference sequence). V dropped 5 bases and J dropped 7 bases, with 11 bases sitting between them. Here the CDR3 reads CSACRAGGELFF. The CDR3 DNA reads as TGCAGTGCTTGTCGAGCGGGCGGGGAGCTGTTTTTT.

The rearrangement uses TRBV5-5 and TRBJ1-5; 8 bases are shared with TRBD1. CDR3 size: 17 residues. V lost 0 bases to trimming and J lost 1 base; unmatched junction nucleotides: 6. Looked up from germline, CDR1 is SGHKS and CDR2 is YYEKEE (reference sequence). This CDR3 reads CASSLDMRDRSNQPQHF. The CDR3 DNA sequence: TGTGCCAGCAGCTTGGATATGAGGGACAGGAGCAATCAGCCCCAGCATTTT.

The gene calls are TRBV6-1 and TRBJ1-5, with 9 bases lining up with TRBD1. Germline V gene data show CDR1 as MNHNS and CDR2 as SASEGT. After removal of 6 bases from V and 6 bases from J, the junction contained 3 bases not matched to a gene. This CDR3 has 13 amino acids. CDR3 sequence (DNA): TGTGCCAGCAGGGGGACAGGGTTTCAGCCCCAGCATTTT. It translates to CASRGTGFQPQHF.

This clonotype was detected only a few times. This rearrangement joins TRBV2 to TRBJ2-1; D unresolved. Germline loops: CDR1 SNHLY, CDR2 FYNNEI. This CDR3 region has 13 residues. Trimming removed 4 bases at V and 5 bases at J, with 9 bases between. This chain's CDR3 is CASSGGLHNEQFF. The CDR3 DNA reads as TGTGCCAGCAGTGGAGGTCTTCACAATGAGCAGTTCTTC.

CDR3 DNA: TGTGCCAGCAGCTTAAGGACAGGGGGCGATCTGTACGAGCAGTACTTC. This translates into CASSLRTGGDLYEQYF. The chain joins TRBV11-3 to TRBJ2-7; TRBD1 matches at 11 bases. This CDR3 has 16 amino acids. The ends lost 2 bases at V and 4 bases at J; junction bases unmatched: 7. Germline CDR1 SGHNT, CDR2 YENEEA.

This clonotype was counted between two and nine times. CDR3 DNA: TGTGCCAGCAATTGGGGGGGGACTAGCGGGGGAGAGTACGAGCAGTACTTC. It codes for CASNWGGTSGGEYEQYF. The chain employs TRBV7-8 and TRBJ2-7; TRBD2 matches 14 bases. Germline V gives CDR1 SGHVS, CDR2 FQNEAQ. J lost 4 bases, V lost 7 bases, and 12 bases had no gene match. The CDR3 covers 17 residues.

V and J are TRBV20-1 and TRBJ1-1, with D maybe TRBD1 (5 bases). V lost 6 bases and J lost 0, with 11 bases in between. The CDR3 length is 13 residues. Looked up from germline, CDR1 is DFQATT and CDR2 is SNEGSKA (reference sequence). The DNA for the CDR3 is TGCAGTGCCGCCGGACAAATGAACACTGAAGCTTTCTTT. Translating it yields CSAAGQMNTEAFF.

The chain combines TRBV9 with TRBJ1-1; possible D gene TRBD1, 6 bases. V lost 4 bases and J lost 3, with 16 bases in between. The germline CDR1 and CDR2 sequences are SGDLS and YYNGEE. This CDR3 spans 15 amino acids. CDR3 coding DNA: TGTGCCAGCAGCCCCGAGGGAGGGGGGGACACTGAAGCTTTCTTT. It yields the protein CASSPEGGGDTEAFF. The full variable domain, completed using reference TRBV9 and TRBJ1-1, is DSGVTQTPKHLITATGQRVTLRCSPRSGDLSVYWYQQSLDQGLQFLIQYYNGEERAKGNILERFSAQQFPDLHSELNLSSLELGDSALYFCASSPEGGGDTEAFFGQGTRLTVV.

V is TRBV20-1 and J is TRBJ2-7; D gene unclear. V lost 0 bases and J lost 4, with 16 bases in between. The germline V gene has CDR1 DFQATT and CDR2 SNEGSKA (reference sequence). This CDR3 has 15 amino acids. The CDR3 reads CSARDPDEAAYEQYF. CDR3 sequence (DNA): TGCAGTGCTAGAGATCCCGACGAGGCGGCATACGAGCAGTACTTC.

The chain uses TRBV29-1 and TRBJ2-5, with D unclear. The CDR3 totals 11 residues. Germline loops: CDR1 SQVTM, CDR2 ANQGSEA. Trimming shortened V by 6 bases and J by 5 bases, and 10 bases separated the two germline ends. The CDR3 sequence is CSVVITETQYF. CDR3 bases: TGCAGCGTGGTCATAACGGAGACCCAGTACTTC.

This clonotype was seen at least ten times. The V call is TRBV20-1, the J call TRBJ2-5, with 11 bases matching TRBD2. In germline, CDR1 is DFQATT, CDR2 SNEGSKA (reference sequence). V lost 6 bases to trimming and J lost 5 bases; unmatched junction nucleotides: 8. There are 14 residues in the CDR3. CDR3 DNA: TGCAGTGCCTTTAGCGGGGGGGCATTCGAGACCCAGTACTTC. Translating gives CSAFSGGAFETQYF.

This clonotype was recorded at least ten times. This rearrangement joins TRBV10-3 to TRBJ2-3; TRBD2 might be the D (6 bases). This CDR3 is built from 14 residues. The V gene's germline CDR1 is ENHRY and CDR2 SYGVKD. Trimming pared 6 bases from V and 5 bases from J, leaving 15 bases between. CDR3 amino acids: CAIRSGSGEDTQYF. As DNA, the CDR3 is TGTGCCATCAGGTCGGGGTCGGGGGAAGATACGCAGTATTTT.